The next 7 T cell receptor beta chains were all read from a single sample in a study of CD8+ T cells in alopecia areata. The treatment was: oral pan-JAK inhibitor, 5-10 mg twice daily. Extracted RNA was reverse transcribed into cDNA, the sequencing template. Produced via immunoSEQ multiplex PCR; TCRdb's table is partial and in-frame only. The sample has around 99,000 clones, roughly 84% seen once. The sequencing here drew on CD8+ T cells sorted from blood, taken at week 24, from a patient treated with tofacitinib. These receptors originate from a human donor with alopecia areata.

The rearrangement uses TRBV5-1 and TRBJ1-1, with D perhaps TRBD1 (6 bases). This CDR3 spans 17 amino acids. The V end was cut by 1 base, the J end by 3 bases, with 19 bases between. Looked up from germline, CDR1 is SGHRS and CDR2 is YFSETQ. DNA of the CDR3: TGCGCCAGCAGCTTGAGCGGTACAGGGATCAAGGACACTGAAGCTTTCTTT. It encodes CASSLSGTGIKDTEAFF.

This clone was seen only once. The rearrangement links TRBV13 to TRBJ2-7, with 7 bases matching TRBD1. The CDR3 is 15 residues long. After removal of 4 bases from V and 2 bases from J, the junction contained 8 bases not matched to a gene. The germline V gene has CDR1 PRHDT and CDR2 FYEKMQ (reference sequence). In DNA, the CDR3 is TGTGCCAGCAGCTCAGGGACAGCTAACCCCTACGAGCAGTACTTC. Protein sequence: CASSSGTANPYEQYF.

The V gene is TRBV4-1, the J gene TRBJ2-3; D uncertain. Germline values: CDR1 MGHRA, CDR2 YSYEKL. Trimming removed 1 base from V and 10 bases from J, with 6 bases in between. The CDR3 is made up of 11 amino acids. The CDR3 sequence: CASSQGTSQYF. The CDR3 coding sequence is TGCGCCAGCAGCCAAGGGACCTCGCAGTATTTT.

The chain links TRBV6-5 to TRBJ2-5; D is uncertain. CDR3 size: 12 residues. Germline loops: CDR1 MNHEY, CDR2 SVGAGI. The germline V and J ends were trimmed by 2 bases and 2 bases, with 3 bases remaining between them. The CDR3 loop reads CASSYPQETQYF. DNA for the CDR3: TGTGCCAGCAGTTACCCGCAAGAGACCCAGTACTTC.

The genes are TRBV14 and TRBJ2-7; D is uncertain. Germline V gene sequence: CDR1 SGHDN, CDR2 FVKESK. V shed 3 bases and J shed 4 bases, with 10 bases lying between them. The CDR3 sequence is 13 residues long. CDR3 in DNA: TGTGCCAGCAGCCACTTAAATGCATACGAGCAGTACTTC. It translates to CASSHLNAYEQYF.

The rearrangement uses TRBV18 and TRBJ2-7; 7 bases agree with TRBD1. The length of the CDR3 is 13 residues. V was clipped by 5 bases and J by 2 bases; unmatched bases: 3. Per the germline V gene, CDR1 is KGHSH and CDR2 is LQKENI. The DNA for the CDR3 is TGTGCCAGCTCAGGGACAGAGACCTACGAGCAGTACTTC. Translation: CASSGTETYEQYF.

This sequence joins TRBV11-2 and TRBJ2-7; a possible D gene is TRBD2 (6 bases). The V and J ends lost 2 bases and 2 bases respectively, with 22 bases between them. CDR3 length equals 18 residues. CDR1 and CDR2 from the germline V gene are SGHAT and FQNNGV. The CDR3 here is CASSLPSSGVLLTYEQYF. The CDR3 DNA reads TGTGCCAGCAGCTTACCTAGCTCGGGGGTATTACTCACCTACGAGCAGTACTTC.